One sample yielded the 18 T cell receptor beta chains listed below, sequenced in a study of blood T cell repertoires in COVID-19. The repertoire was sequenced with immunoSEQ multiplex PCR; TCRdb's copy has only in-frame clones and lacks some. The sample shows 280,000 or so clones, 80% to 90% of them seen only once. Sequenced sample: peripheral blood. These receptors all stem from a woman aged 45-59 years who had recovered from COVID-19.

This chain uses TRBV12-3 or TRBV12-4 with TRBJ2-3; TRBD2 matches 10 bases. The CDR3 is 13 residues long. V dropped 7 bases and J dropped 4; count of bases not matched to a gene: 2. As DNA, the CDR3 is TGTGCCAGCAACCTAGCGGGGGCAGATACGCAGTATTTT. Its translation: CASNLAGADTQYF.

The chain links TRBV11-3 to TRBJ2-1, with 14 positions matching TRBD2. Germline V gene lookup returns CDR1 SGHNT and CDR2 YENEEA. The CDR3 spans 17 residues. The J segment lost 5 bases and the V segment lost 5 bases, leaving 8 bases of the junction unmatched. The CDR3 DNA is TGTGCCAGCAGCCTTGGGACTAGCGGGAGTATCGACAATGAGCAGTTCTTC. Translation gives CASSLGTSGSIDNEQFF.

The chain employs TRBV30 and TRBJ1-6; TRBD1 is a possible D gene (6 bases). The CDR3 length is 15 residues. The germline V gene encodes CDR1 GTSNPN and CDR2 SVGIG (reference sequence). The V end was cut by 2 bases, the J end by 8 bases, with 16 bases between. CDR3 loop: CAWSSGTRTDSPLHF. Here the CDR3 DNA reads TGTGCCTGGAGTTCCGGGACAAGGACTGATTCACCCCTCCACTTT.

The chain carries TRBV30 and TRBJ1-5; D is perhaps TRBD1 (5 bases). CDR3 length: 14 amino acids. V lost 4 bases, J lost 7 bases, and 17 bases lay in between. Germline V CDR1 and CDR2: GTSNPN, SVGIG (reference sequence). The CDR3 spells CAWTWGGSGQPQHF. Written as DNA, the CDR3 is TGTGCCTGGACTTGGGGGGGAAGCGGGCAGCCCCAGCATTTT.

This clone was counted between two and nine times. V and J are TRBV4-1 and TRBJ2-7, with TRBD1 as a possible D gene (5 bases). Germline assignment: CDR1 MGHRA and CDR2 YSYEKL. V was cut by 0 bases and J by 3 bases, with 18 bases left in between. The CDR3 consists of 17 residues. Here the CDR3 DNA reads TGCGCCAGCAGCCAAGATCTTCTACCTACAGGATTCTACGAGCAGTACTTC. This encodes CASSQDLLPTGFYEQYF.

The V call is TRBV6-2 or TRBV6-3, the J call TRBJ2-7; D uncertain. The V and J ends lost 4 bases and 0 bases respectively, with 10 bases between them. In germline, CDR1 is MNHEY, CDR2 SVGEGT. This CDR3 contains 14 residues. CDR3 sequence reads: CASSSVESSYEQYF. The CDR3 DNA reads as TGTGCCAGCAGTTCGGTAGAAAGCTCCTACGAGCAGTACTTC.

The chain links TRBV9 to TRBJ1-5; D remains unclear. V was trimmed by 1 base and J by 0 bases, leaving 11 bases between them. The germline gives CDR1 SGDLS, CDR2 YYNGEE. The CDR3 totals 16 residues. The CDR3 DNA reads TGTGCCAGCAGCGTACCCAGCAGGTATAGCAATCAGCCCCAGCATTTT. This codes for CASSVPSRYSNQPQHF.

The chain couples TRBV7-2 to TRBJ2-2, with D maybe TRBD2 (6 bases). This CDR3 is built from 14 residues. The V gene lost 4 bases and the J gene lost 6 bases, with 12 bases spanning the gap. CDR1 and CDR2 (germline): SGHTA, FQGNSA. As DNA, the CDR3 is TGTGCCAGCAGCTCCTCCGGGGGTGCCGGGGAGCTGTTTTTT. This translates into CASSSSGGAGELFF.

This chain links TRBV10-3 with TRBJ2-7, with 7 bases that match TRBD1. V gave up 5 bases and J gave up 2 bases; unmatched junction bases: 6. The CDR3 loop spans 14 amino acids. Germline CDR1 ENHRY, CDR2 SYGVKD. The CDR3 is CAISPGTAAYEQYF. For the CDR3, the DNA is TGTGCCATCAGTCCCGGGACAGCCGCCTACGAGCAGTACTTC.

The CDR3 sequence: CASSLEFLGQGDEQYF. DNA of the CDR3: TGTGCCAGCAGCTTGGAATTTCTGGGACAGGGGGACGAGCAGTACTTC. V is TRBV5-5 and J is TRBJ2-7, with 11 positions matching TRBD1. Per germline, CDR1 SGHKS and CDR2 YYEKEE (reference sequence). The CDR3 sequence is 16 residues long. V lost 0 bases to trimming and J lost 5 bases; unmatched junction nucleotides: 7.

The genes are TRBV24-1 and TRBJ2-7; TRBD1 matches at 8 bases. V gave up 4 bases and J gave up 13 bases; unmatched junction bases: 8. Germline values: CDR1 KGHDR, CDR2 SFDVKD. This CDR3 region has 12 residues. The CDR3 protein is CATSDSGTGFYF. CDR3 coding DNA: TGTGCCACCAGTGACTCCGGGACAGGATTCTACTTC.

The chain is built from TRBV9 and TRBJ2-7, with 8 bases lining up with TRBD1. After removal of 3 bases from V and 3 bases from J, the junction contained 8 bases not matched to a gene. Germline V lookup: CDR1 SGDLS, CDR2 YYNGEE. The CDR3 runs to 15 residues. CDR3 in amino acids: CASSAQDRVDYEQYF. CDR3 nucleotides: TGTGCCAGCAGCGCCCAGGACAGGGTGGACTACGAGCAGTACTTC.

This clone was detected only once. The V call is TRBV19, the J call TRBJ1-2; TRBD1 matches 7 bases. CDR3 length: 14 amino acids. Per the germline V gene, CDR1 is LNHDA and CDR2 is SQIVND (reference sequence). V shed 7 bases and J 1 base; nucleotides not matched to a gene: 6. The CDR3 DNA reads TGTGCCAGTAAACAGGGGCTAAATAACTATGGCTACACCTTC. Protein: CASKQGLNNYGYTF.

This clone was detected only once. The chain is built from TRBV5-6 and TRBJ1-5, with a weak D call TRBD1 (6 bases). V lost 1 base to trimming and J lost 7 bases, with 12 bases between them. This CDR3 is built from 14 residues. Germline V gene lookup returns CDR1 SGHDT and CDR2 YYEEEE. The CDR3 sequence is CASSLRGGGQPQHF. CDR3 in DNA: TGTGCCAGCAGCTTGAGAGGGGGGGGACAGCCCCAGCATTTT.

The chain links TRBV19 to TRBJ1-1, with 11 positions matching TRBD1. The CDR3 is 12 residues long. Trimming removed 8 bases from V and 11 bases from J; junction bases left unmatched: 7. Looked up from germline, CDR1 is LNHDA and CDR2 is SQIVND (reference sequence). The CDR3: CASWTGGIQAFF. DNA of the CDR3: TGTGCCAGTTGGACAGGGGGCATTCAGGCTTTCTTT.

V gene TRBV7-3 combines with J gene TRBJ1-4, with D perhaps TRBD1 (5 bases). The CDR3 covers 14 residues. V was trimmed by 5 bases and J by 8 bases, leaving 15 bases between them. Germline lookup yields CDR1 SGHTA and CDR2 FQGTGA. Written as DNA, the CDR3 is TGTGCCAGCAGCAAATCCGGGACTCACGAAAAACTGTTTTTT. Its translation is CASSKSGTHEKLFF.

The chain employs TRBV18 and TRBJ2-5; D uncertain. The CDR3 sequence is 12 residues long. Germline-derived CDR1 and CDR2 are KGHSH and LQKENI. Between the trimmed V and J ends, which lost 4 bases and 3 bases, there was a span of 6 bases. As DNA, the CDR3 is TGTGCCAGCTCACGCACAGAAGAGACCCAGTACTTC. Protein product: CASSRTEETQYF.

This clone was seen a single time. This chain links TRBV7-2 with TRBJ2-5; TRBD1 matches at 9 bases. J lost 1 base, V lost 5 bases, and 5 bases had no gene match. CDR3 size: 15 residues. Germline lookup yields CDR1 SGHTA and CDR2 FQGNSA. The CDR3 DNA reads as TGTGCCAGCAGCGAAACAGGGGGCCCCCAAGAGACCCAGTACTTC. Translated, it gives CASSETGGPQETQYF.